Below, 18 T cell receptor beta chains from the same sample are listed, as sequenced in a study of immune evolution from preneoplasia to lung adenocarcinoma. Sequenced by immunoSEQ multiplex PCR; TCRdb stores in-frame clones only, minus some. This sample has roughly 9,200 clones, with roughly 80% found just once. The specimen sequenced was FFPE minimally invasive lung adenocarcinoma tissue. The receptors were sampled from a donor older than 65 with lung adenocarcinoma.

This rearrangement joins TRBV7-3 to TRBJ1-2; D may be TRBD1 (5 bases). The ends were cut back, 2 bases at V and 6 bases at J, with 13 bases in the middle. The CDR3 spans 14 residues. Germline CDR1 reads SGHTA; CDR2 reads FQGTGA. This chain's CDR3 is CASSLVPRGDGYTF. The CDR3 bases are TGTGCCAGCAGCTTAGTGCCCCGGGGGGATGGCTACACCTTC.

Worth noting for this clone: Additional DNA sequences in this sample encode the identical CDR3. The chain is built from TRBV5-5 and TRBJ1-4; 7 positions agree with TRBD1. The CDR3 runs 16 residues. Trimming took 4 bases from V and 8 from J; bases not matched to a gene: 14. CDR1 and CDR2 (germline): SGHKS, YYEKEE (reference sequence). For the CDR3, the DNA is TGTGCCAGCAGCGCAACAGGGACAGCCGTCGGCGAAAAACTGTTTTTT. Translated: CASSATGTAVGEKLFF.

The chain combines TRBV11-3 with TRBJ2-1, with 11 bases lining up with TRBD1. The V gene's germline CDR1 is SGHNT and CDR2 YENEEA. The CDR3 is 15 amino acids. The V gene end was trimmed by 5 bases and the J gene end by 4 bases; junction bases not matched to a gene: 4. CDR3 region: CASSPGQGVYNEQFF. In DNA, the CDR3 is TGTGCCAGCAGCCCGGGACAGGGGGTATACAATGAGCAGTTCTTC.

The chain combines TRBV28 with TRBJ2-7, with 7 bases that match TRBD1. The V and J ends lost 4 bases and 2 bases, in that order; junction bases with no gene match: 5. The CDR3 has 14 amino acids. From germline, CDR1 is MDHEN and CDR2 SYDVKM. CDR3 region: CASSSTGEPYEQYF. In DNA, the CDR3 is TGTGCCAGCAGTTCTACAGGGGAACCCTACGAGCAGTACTTC.

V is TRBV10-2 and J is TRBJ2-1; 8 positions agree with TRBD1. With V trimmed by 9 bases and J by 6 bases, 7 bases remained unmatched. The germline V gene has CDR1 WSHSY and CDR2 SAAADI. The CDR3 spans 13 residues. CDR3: CASRTGMVNEQFF. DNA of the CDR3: TGCGCCAGTAGGACAGGGATGGTCAATGAGCAGTTCTTC.

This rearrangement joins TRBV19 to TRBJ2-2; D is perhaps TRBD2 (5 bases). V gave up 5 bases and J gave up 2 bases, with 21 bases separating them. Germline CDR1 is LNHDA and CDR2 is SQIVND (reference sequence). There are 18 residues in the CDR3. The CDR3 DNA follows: TGTGCCAGTAGTCATATAGGATTAGCGTCGGCAAACACCGGGGAGCTGTTTTTT. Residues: CASSHIGLASANTGELFF. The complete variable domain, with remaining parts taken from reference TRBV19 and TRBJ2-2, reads DGGITQSPKYLFRKEGQNVTLSCEQNLNHDAMYWYRQDPGQGLRLIYYSQIVNDFQKGDIAEGYSVSREKKESFPLTVTSAQKNPTAFYLCASSHIGLASANTGELFFGEGSRLTVL.

The CDR3 reads CASSVGQTNQPQHF. The CDR3, as DNA: TGTGCCAGCAGTGTGGGCCAGACTAATCAGCCCCAGCATTTT. The chain couples TRBV2 to TRBJ1-5, with no clear D. Trimming pared 4 bases from V and 4 bases from J, leaving 11 bases between. Looked up from germline, CDR1 is SNHLY and CDR2 is FYNNEI. The CDR3 totals 14 residues.

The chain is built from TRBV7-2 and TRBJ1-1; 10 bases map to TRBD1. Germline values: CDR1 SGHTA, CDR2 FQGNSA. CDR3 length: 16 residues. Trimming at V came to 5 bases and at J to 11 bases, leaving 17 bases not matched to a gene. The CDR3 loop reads CASSPDFTGTGVGAFF. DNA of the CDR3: TGTGCCAGCAGCCCCGATTTCACCGGGACAGGGGTTGGGGCTTTCTTT.

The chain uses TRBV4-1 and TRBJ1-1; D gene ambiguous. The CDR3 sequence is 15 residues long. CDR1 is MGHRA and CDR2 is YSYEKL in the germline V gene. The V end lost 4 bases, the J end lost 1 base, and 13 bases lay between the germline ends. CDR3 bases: TGCGCCAGCAGCCCTCCCTCGGTGAAGAACACTGAAGCTTTCTTT. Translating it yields CASSPPSVKNTEAFF.

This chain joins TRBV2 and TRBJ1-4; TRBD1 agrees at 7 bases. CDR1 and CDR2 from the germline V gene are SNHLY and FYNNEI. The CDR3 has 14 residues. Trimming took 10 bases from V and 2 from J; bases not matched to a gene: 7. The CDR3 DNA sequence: TGTGCCACTCGACAGGGCAGGACTAATGAAAAACTGTTTTTT. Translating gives CATRQGRTNEKLFF.

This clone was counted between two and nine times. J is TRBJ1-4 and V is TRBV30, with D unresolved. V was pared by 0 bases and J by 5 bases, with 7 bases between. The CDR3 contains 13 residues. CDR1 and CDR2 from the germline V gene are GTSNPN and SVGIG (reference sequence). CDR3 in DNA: TGTGCCTGGAGTGTAAGACTAAATGAAAAACTGTTTTTT. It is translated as CAWSVRLNEKLFF.

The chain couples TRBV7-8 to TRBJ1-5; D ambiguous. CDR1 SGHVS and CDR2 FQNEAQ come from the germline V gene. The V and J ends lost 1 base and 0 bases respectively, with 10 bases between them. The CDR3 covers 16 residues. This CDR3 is CASSLDSASSNQPQHF. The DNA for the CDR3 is TGTGCCAGCAGCTTAGATTCAGCAAGTAGCAATCAGCCCCAGCATTTT.

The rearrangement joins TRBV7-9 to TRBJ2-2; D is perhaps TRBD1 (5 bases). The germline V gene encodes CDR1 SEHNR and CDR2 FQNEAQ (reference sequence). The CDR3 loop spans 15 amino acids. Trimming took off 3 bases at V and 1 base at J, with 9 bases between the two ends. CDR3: CASSFATVNTGELFF. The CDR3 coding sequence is TGTGCCAGCAGCTTCGCGACAGTGAACACCGGGGAGCTGTTTTTT.

CDR3: CASSMFLDQPQHF. The DNA for the CDR3 is TGTGCCAGTAGTATGTTTTTAGACCAGCCCCAGCATTTT. The chain couples TRBV19 to TRBJ1-5; no firm D call. Germline V lookup: CDR1 LNHDA, CDR2 SQIVND (reference sequence). This CDR3 is 13 amino acids long. V lost 3 bases and J 7 bases, leaving 10 bases between the germline ends.

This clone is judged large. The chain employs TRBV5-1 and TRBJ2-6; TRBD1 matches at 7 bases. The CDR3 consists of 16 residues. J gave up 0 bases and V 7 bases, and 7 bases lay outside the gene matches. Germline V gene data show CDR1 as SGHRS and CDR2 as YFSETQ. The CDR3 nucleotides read TGCGCCAGCGGGAGACAGGGAAGCTCTGGGGCCAACGTCCTGACTTTC. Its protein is CASGRQGSSGANVLTF.

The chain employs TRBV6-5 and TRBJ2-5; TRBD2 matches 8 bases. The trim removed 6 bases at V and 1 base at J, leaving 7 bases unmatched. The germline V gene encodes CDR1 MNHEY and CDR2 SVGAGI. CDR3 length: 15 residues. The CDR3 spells CASRRRLAPQETQYF. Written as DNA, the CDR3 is TGTGCCAGCAGGCGAAGACTAGCGCCCCAAGAGACCCAGTACTTC.

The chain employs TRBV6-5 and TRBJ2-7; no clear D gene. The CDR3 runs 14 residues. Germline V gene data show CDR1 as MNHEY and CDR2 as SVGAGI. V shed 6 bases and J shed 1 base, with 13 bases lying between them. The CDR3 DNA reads TGTGCCAGCAGCCTCGGCAGCCATTCCTACGAGCAGTACTTC. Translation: CASSLGSHSYEQYF.

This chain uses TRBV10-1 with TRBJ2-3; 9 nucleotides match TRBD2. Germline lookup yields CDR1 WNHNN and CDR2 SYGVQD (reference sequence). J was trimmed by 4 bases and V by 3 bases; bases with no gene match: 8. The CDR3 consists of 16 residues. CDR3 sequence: CASSDPGGRAADTQYF. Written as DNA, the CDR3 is TGCGCCAGCAGTGATCCCGGCGGGAGGGCCGCAGATACGCAGTATTTT.